This TCR beta chain originates from a study of T cells expressing NK-cell markers (dated by TCRdb to the early 2020s). In terms of the full investigation: In sorted CD3+CD56+NKG2C+, CD3+CD56+NKG2C- and CD3+CD56-NKG2C+ T-cell subsets from eight donors, TCR beta-chain repertoires were profiled. Seven of the eight sequenced donors were HCMV-seropositive and one was HCMV-seronegative. Randomly selected healthy volunteers, three men and five women, were used as the eight sequenced donors. The libraries were sequenced on Illumina HiSeq 2000/2500, MiSeq or NextSeq, producing 2 x 150 bp reads.

From the cysteine up to the phenylalanine, the CDR3 has a length of 18 residues. The protein alone is recorded here. As encoded in the germline V gene, CDR1 is SGDLS while CDR2 is YYNGEE. The sequencing machine was an Illumina HiSeq 2000. TCR beta cDNA libraries were prepared using 5'RACE template switching, which introduced a universal primer site and unique molecular identifiers. Synthesis of cDNA was primed from the TCR beta constant segment and was followed by two consecutive PCR amplification steps. On the study's bioinformatics: MIGEC was used to demultiplex reads and group reads by UMI, and MiTCR was used to assemble and quantify clonotypes. To remove erroneous sequences, TCR cDNA sequences were retained only when supported by two or more reads. The tcR package was used for downstream repertoire analysis, and clonotypes were matched across fractions by CDR3 nucleotide sequence plus V segment. VDJmatch was used to annotate antigen specificity against VDJdb, with one amino acid substitution in CDR3 permitted. After TCRdb reprocessed the reads, each CDR3 protein sequence was kept as one row, without DNA. For this entry, the V and J calls and clone size follow TCRdb and not the study's own pipeline. The sample's table lists a count of about 260,000 distinct CDR3 sequences. Around 4% of the sample is in the top ten clones.

HCMV-specific IgG was detected in serum with a commercial ELISA kit to determine HCMV serostatus. Peripheral blood mononuclear cells were isolated from blood by Ficoll density gradient centrifugation. General findings and caveats noted by the study authors: Whether the expanded NKG2C-expressing T cell clones were specific for HCMV antigens remained unclear. In about six donors, the dominant CD3+CD56+NKG2C+ clonotypes were found to rank among the top 10 CD8+ clonotypes and to make up roughly 1.0-7.5% of CD8+ T cells. Those dominant clonotypes were again the most abundant among CD3+CD56-NKG2C+ cells in four donors, at roughly 25-60.1%.

As concerns this clonotype: Its antigen remains unidentified.

This clonotype originated in a woman aged 18 to 75 in good health. The chain employs TRBV9 and TRBJ2-1; TCRdb's D call, TRBD2, is unchecked because there is no DNA. Sequences were obtained from blood T cells: a sorted CD56 or NKG2C T cell subset, CD4+ or CD8+ T cells, or bulk PBMC T cells (not recorded which). CDR3 loop: CASSPRTTAGGFYNEQFF.